The rows below give T cell receptor beta chains drawn from one sample of a study of OX40 agonist ivuxolimab in advanced cancers. TCRdb keeps only in-frame clones here, not all; method: immunoSEQ multiplex PCR. The sample yields tens of thousands of clones, approximately 90% seen once. The starting material was CD4+ or CD8+ T cells sorted from blood, obtained in a trial of the OX40 agonist ivuxolimab. These receptors all come from an adult with an advanced solid tumor such as melanoma, head and neck, liver or kidney cancer. CDR3s include the opening cysteine and the closing phenylalanine or tryptophan. D genes are given only for firm matches. Expanded clones get a size class; other rows say once, few or many, or leave the size out.

TRBV5-4	.	TRBJ1-2	.	TGTGCCAGCAGCTGGGGGGGACCCCTAAGCTATGGCTACACCTTC	CASSWGGPLSYGYTF
TRBV7-9	.	TRBJ1-3	.	TGTGCCAGCAGCCGAACGCAGGGGCGGCCTGGAAACACCATATATTTT	CASSRTQGRPGNTIYF
TRBV7-6	.	TRBJ1-3	once	TGTGCCAGCAGCCGCACGGGGCCCAGCTCTGGAAACACCATATATTTT	CASSRTGPSSGNTIYF
TRBV5-1	TRBD1	TRBJ2-7	.	TGCGCCAGGAAAGGAAAGCCGGGACAGGGGAACGAGCAGTACTTC	CARKGKPGQGNEQYF
TRBV7-9	TRBD1	TRBJ2-7	.	TGTGCCAGCAGCTTAGGGGACAGGGCATCCAACGAGCAGTACTTC	CASSLGDRASNEQYF
TRBV5-4	TRBD2	TRBJ2-3	once	TGTGCCAGCAGTTACTCCGGGACTAGCGGAGCGACAGATACGCAGTATTTT	CASSYSGTSGATDTQYF
TRBV4-2	TRBD1	TRBJ2-2	.	TGTGCCAGCAGCCAGGGGGACAGACAAAACACCGGGGAGCTGTTTTTT	CASSQGDRQNTGELFF
TRBV29-1	.	TRBJ1-2	.	TGCAGCGTTGAGGGAGCCGCAGGGGGCTACACCTTC	CSVEGAAGGYTF
TRBV6-1	.	TRBJ1-5	.	TGTGCTACACACAGGACGGCCCGCAATCAGCCCCAGCATTTT	CATHRTARNQPQHF
TRBV2	TRBD2	TRBJ2-1	.	TGTGCCAGCAGCCATACACTAGCGTTCGGGGGTGAGCAGTTCTTC	CASSHTLAFGGEQFF
TRBV4-2	TRBD2	TRBJ2-2	.	TGTGCCAGCAGCGACCAGCGGGGGACCAACACCGGGGAGCTGTTTTTT	CASSDQRGTNTGELFF
TRBV15	TRBD2	TRBJ2-1	.	TGTGCCACCAGCAGAGGTGGGGGGACTAGCGGGAGGGGTGAGCAGTTCTTC	CATSRGGGTSGRGEQFF
TRBV28	.	TRBJ1-3	.	TGTGCCAGCACTAGAGGGGCTTCTGGAAACACCATATATTTT	CASTRGASGNTIYF
TRBV11-2	.	TRBJ2-7	.	TGTGCCAGCAGCTTAGATGGGCAGGGCTACGAGCAGTACTTC	CASSLDGQGYEQYF
TRBV6-5	TRBD1	TRBJ2-7	.	TGTGCCAGCAGGCGTTCGGACAGGGGAGGCTACGAGCAGTACTTC	CASRRSDRGGYEQYF
TRBV5-1	.	TRBJ2-5	.	TGCGCCAGCAGCTTGGGCAGGGGAGGGGAGACCCAGTACTTC	CASSLGRGGETQYF
TRBV4-1	.	TRBJ1-4	.	TGCGCCAGCAGCCAATTCGACCCCGGCCTCGGTGAAAAACTGTTTTTT	CASSQFDPGLGEKLFF
TRBV21-1	.	TRBJ2-7	.	TGTGCCAGCAGCAAAACAAGACAGGGGGTGGCCCCCTACGAGCAGTACTTC	CASSKTRQGVAPYEQYF
TRBV18	.	TRBJ2-3	.	TGTGCCAGCTCACCAGGATTAATCGAGGCAGATACGCAGTATTTT	CASSPGLIEADTQYF
TRBV13	.	TRBJ2-1	.	TGTGCCAGCAGCTACACAGGGTACAATGAGCAGTTCTTC	CASSYTGYNEQFF
TRBV10-3	.	TRBJ1-5	.	TGTGCCATCAGTGGGCAGATTAATCAGCCCCAGCATTTT	CAISGQINQPQHF
TRBV7-4	.	TRBJ2-2	once	TGTGCCAGCAGTTGGGACACGCGACGGGGAGCTGTTTTT	CASSWDTRRGAVF
TRBV28	.	TRBJ1-5	.	TGTGCCAGCAGTTCCCGGACTCACCAGCCCCAGCATTTT	CASSSRTHQPQHF
TRBV30	.	TRBJ1-1	.	TGTGCCTGGAGTGTATGGGACATCTTCATGAACACTGAAGCTTTCTTT	CAWSVWDIFMNTEAFF
TRBV18	.	TRBJ2-7	.	TGTGCCAGCTCACCCGGGGGGCGCGAGCAGTACTTC	CASSPGGREQYF
TRBV7-9	.	TRBJ1-1	.	TGTGCCAGCAGCCCCTCGAGGGGTAGTATAAGCACTGAAGCTTTCTTT	CASSPSRGSISTEAFF
TRBV6-1	.	TRBJ2-4	.	TGTGCCAGCAGTGCCCCCACTTCCACCAAAAACATTCAGTACTTC	CASSAPTSTKNIQYF
TRBV28	TRBD1	TRBJ2-7	.	TGTGCCAGCAGCCCTCTTTCCGGGACAGGTGACTACGAGCAGTACTTC	CASSPLSGTGDYEQYF
TRBV4-1	TRBD2	TRBJ2-1	once	TGCGCCAGCAGGCGACTAGCGGGCCTCTACAATGAGCAGTTCTTC	CASRRLAGLYNEQFF
TRBV5-1	.	TRBJ2-5	.	TGCGCCAGCACGGAGGGGCCCCCGCAAGAGACCCAGTACTTC	CASTEGPPQETQYF
TRBV28	.	TRBJ1-5	.	TGTGCCACCAGAGGTAGCAATCAGCCCCAGCATTTT	CATRGSNQPQHF
TRBV5-6	TRBD2	TRBJ2-7	.	TGTGCCAGCAGCCTTAGCGGGGGGACCTACGAGCAGTACTTC	CASSLSGGTYEQYF
TRBV6-5	.	TRBJ2-7	.	TGTGCCAGCGCCCCAGGAGGGCAATCCTACGAGCAGTACTTC	CASAPGGQSYEQYF
TRBV6-5	.	TRBJ1-2	.	TGTGCCAGCAGCCGCGTATCGAGAGGAACCTATGGCTACACCTTC	CASSRVSRGTYGYTF
TRBV6-1	.	TRBJ1-5	once	TGTGCCAGCAGTGGACTACAGGGCGAGCAGCCCCAGCATTTT	CASSGLQGEQPQHF
TRBV14	.	TRBJ2-2	few	TGTGCCAGCAGCCAGCAGACCACCGGGGAGCTGTTTTTT	CASSQQTTGELFF
TRBV4-1	.	TRBJ2-7	.	TGCGCCAGCAGCCTACAGGGTGGCCACGAGCAGTACTTC	CASSLQGGHEQYF
TRBV4-3	TRBD1	TRBJ2-2	.	TGCGCCAGCAGTTGGGACAGGGCGAACACCGGGGAGCTGTTTTTT	CASSWDRANTGELFF
TRBV7-3	.	TRBJ2-7	.	TGTGCCAGCAGCCCAACTAATAGTGTCTACGAGCAGTACTTC	CASSPTNSVYEQYF
TRBV19	.	TRBJ1-5	.	TGTGCCAGTAGTACCCGGGCGGGAAATAGCAATCAGCCCCAGCATTTT	CASSTRAGNSNQPQHF
TRBV10-2	TRBD2	TRBJ2-1	.	TGCGCCAGCAGCGAGACTAGCGGGAGTTTCAATGAGCAGTTCTTC	CASSETSGSFNEQFF
TRBV27	TRBD2	TRBJ2-2	.	TGTGCCAGCAGTTTAAATAGACTAGCGAGTAGTCCCGGGGAGCTGTTTTTT	CASSLNRLASSPGELFF
TRBV20-1	.	TRBJ2-5	.	TGCAGTGCTCAGGCCGAGACCCAGTACTTC	CSAQAETQYF